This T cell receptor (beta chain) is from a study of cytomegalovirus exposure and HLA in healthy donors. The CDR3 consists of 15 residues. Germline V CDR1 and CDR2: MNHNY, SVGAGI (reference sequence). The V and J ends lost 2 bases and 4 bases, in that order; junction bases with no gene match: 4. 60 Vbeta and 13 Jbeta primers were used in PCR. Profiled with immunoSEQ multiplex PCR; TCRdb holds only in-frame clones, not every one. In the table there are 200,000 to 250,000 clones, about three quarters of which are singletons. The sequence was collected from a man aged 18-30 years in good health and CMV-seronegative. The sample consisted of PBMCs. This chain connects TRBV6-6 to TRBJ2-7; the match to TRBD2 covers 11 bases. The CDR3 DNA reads TGTGCCAGCAGTTACGGGACTAGCGGAAGGTACGAGCAGTACTTC. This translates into CASSYGTSGRYEQYF.